This T cell receptor (beta chain) came from a study of cytomegalovirus exposure and HLA in healthy donors. Whole-study findings and limits: It was taken for granted in presence/absence analyses that sequencing depth across donors was roughly uniform. Follow-up analysis found HLA locus-dependent TCR association rates, highest for DRB1 and lowest for HLA-C.

V was trimmed by 10 bases and J by 0 bases, leaving 19 bases between them. Germline V gene lookup returns CDR1 LNHDA and CDR2 SQIVND (reference sequence). The CDR3 consists of 16 residues. This clone was counted a few times. The antigen remains unidentified. A multiplex PCR was run with 60 Vbeta primers and 13 Jbeta primers. Measured with immunoSEQ multiplex PCR; TCRdb has only the in-frame clones, and not every one. The repertoire has around 200,000 clones, approximately 70% of them found once; the top ten carry 2.6%. This TCR was recovered from a man between 35 and 55 years old in good health and CMV-seropositive. What was sequenced was PBMCs. V usage is TRBV19 and J usage is TRBJ1-5; no reliable D call. CDR3 region: CATKEGGSHSNQPQHF. The CDR3 DNA reads as TGTGCCACCAAAGAGGGCGGATCTCATAGCAATCAGCCCCAGCATTTT.